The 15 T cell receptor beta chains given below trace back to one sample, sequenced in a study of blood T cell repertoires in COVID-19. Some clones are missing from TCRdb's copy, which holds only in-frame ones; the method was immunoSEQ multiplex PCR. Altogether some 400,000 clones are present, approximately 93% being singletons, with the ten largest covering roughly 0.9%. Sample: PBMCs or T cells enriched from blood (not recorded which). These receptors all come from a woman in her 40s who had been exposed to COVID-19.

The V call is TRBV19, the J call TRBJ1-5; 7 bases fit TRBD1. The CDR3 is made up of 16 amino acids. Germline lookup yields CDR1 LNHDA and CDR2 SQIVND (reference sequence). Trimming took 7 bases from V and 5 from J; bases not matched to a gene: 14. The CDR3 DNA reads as TGTGCCAGTACCGGTCCGGGACAGTGGGCCGATCAGCCCCAGCATTTT. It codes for CASTGPGQWADQPQHF.

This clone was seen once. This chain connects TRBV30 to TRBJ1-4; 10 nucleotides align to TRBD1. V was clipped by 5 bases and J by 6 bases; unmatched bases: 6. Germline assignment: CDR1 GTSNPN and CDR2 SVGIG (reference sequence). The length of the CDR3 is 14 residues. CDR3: CAWSPGTGDEKLFF. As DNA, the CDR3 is TGTGCCTGGTCACCGGGGACAGGGGATGAAAAACTGTTTTTT.

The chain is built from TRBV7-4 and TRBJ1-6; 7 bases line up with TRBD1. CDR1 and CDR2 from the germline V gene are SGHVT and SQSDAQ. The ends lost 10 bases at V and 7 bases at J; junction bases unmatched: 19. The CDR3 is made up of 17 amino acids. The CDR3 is CANQETKTGPINSPLHF. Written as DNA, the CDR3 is TGTGCCAACCAAGAAACAAAGACAGGGCCGATAAATTCACCCCTCCACTTT.

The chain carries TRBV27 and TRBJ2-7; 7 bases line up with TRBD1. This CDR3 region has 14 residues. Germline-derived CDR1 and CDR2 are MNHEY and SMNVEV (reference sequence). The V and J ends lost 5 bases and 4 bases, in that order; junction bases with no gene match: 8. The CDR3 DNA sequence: TGTGCCAGCAGTGCCGACAGGGACCCTTACGAGCAGTACTTC. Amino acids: CASSADRDPYEQYF.

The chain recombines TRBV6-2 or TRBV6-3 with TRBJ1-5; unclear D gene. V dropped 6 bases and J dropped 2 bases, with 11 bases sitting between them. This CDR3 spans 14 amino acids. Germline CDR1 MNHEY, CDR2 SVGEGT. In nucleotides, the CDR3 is TGTGCCAGCAGCGACCAAGGAGGCAATCAGCCCCAGCATTTT. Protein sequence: CASSDQGGNQPQHF.

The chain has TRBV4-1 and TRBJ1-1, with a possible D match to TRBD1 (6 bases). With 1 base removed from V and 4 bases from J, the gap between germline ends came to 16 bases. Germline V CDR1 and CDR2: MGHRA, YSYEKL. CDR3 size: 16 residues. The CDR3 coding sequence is TGCGCCAGCAGCCAAGCCCTTTACAGGGTCGGCACTGAAGCTTTCTTT. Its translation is CASSQALYRVGTEAFF.

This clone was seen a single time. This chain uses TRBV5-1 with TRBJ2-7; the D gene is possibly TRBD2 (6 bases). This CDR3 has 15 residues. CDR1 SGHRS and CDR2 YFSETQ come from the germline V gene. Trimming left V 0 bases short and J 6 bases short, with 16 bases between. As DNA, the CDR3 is TGCGCCAGCAGCTTGGCCGCTCCTATGGGAGGCGAGCAGTACTTC. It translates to CASSLAAPMGGEQYF.

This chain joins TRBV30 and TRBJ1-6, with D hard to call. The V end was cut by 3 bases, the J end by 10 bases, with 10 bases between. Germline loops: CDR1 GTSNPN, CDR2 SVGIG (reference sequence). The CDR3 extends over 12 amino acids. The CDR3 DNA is TGTGCCTGGAGGGCCTCAGTCTCACCCCTCCACTTT. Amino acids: CAWRASVSPLHF.

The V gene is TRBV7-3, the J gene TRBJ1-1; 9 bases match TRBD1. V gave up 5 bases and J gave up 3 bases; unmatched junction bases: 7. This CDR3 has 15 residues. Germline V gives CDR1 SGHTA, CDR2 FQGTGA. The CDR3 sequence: CASSQGDRDYTEAFF. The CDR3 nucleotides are TGTGCCAGCAGCCAAGGGGACAGGGACTACACTGAAGCTTTCTTT.

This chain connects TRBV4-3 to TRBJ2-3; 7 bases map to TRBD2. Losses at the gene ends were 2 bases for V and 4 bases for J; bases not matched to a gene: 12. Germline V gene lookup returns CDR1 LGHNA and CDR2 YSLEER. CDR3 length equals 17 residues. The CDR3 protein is CASSQRYGAGVADTQYF. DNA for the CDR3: TGCGCCAGCAGCCAAAGATATGGGGCGGGAGTGGCAGATACGCAGTATTTT.

Written as DNA, the CDR3 is TGTGCCAGCAGCGCGGGACGGTTCAATCAGCCCCAGCATTTT. Its protein product is CASSAGRFNQPQHF. The gene calls are TRBV7-2 and TRBJ1-5; D possibly corresponds to TRBD1 (5 bases). Trimming took off 5 bases at V and 3 bases at J, with 11 bases between the two ends. Germline V gives CDR1 SGHTA, CDR2 FQGNSA. CDR3 length: 14 residues.

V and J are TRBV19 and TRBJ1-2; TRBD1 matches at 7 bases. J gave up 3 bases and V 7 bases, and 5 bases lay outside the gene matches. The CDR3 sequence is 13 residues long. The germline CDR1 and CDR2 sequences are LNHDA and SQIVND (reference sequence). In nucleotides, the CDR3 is TGTGCCAGTACCGGGGGACAGTACTATGGCTACACCTTC. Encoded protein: CASTGGQYYGYTF.

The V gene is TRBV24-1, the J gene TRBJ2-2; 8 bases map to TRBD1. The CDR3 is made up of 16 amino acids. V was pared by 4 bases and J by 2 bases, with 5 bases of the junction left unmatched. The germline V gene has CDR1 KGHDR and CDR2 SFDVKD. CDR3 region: CATSDPGQDNTGELFF. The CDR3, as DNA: TGTGCCACCAGTGACCCGGGACAGGATAACACCGGGGAGCTGTTTTTT.

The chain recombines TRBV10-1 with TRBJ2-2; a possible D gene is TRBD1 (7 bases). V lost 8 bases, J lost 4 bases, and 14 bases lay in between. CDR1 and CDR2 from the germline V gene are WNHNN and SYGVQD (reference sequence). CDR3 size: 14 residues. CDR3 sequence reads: CASRDSGSTGELFF. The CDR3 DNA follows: TGCGCCAGCCGGGACAGCGGGTCCACCGGGGAGCTGTTTTTT.

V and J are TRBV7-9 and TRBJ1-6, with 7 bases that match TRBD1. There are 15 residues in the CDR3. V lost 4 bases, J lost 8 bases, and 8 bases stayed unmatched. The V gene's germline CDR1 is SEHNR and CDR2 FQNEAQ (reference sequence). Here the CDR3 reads CASSSETGFYSPLHF. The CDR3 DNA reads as TGTGCCAGCAGCTCCGAGACAGGGTTCTATTCACCCCTCCACTTT.